The entry that follows covers one T cell receptor (beta chain) sequence. This CDR3 is built from 13 residues. Germline V CDR1 and CDR2: SGHTA, FQGTGA. The V and J ends lost 6 bases and 3 bases respectively, with 11 bases between them. Primers for the PCR totalled 60 Vbeta and 13 Jbeta. Sequenced by immunoSEQ multiplex PCR; TCRdb stores in-frame clones only, minus some. The sample yields over 150,000 clones, around 80% seen once. These data belong to a study of cytomegalovirus exposure and HLA in healthy donors. V and J are TRBV7-3 and TRBJ1-1; tentatively, D is TRBD1 (6 bases). The TCR originated in a man aged 30 to 39 in good health and CMV-seronegative. Sample: PBMCs. The CDR3 is CASRRDTYTEAFF. The CDR3 coding sequence is TGTGCCAGCAGACGGGACACCTACACTGAAGCTTTCTTT.